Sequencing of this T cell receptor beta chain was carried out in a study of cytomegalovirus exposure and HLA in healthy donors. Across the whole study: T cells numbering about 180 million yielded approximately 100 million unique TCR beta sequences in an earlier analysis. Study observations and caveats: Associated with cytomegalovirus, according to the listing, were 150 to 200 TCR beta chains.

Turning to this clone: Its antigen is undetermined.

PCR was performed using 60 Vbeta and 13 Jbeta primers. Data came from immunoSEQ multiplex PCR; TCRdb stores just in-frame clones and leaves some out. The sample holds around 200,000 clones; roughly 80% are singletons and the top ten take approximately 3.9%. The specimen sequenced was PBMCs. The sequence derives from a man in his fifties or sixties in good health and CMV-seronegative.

The CDR3 bases are TGTGCTAGTGCCTTGGTGGGTGTCTCAGGGGATACGCAGTATTTT. This encodes CASALVGVSGDTQYF. The gene calls are TRBV12-5 and TRBJ2-3; maybe TRBD1 (5 bases). There are 15 residues in the CDR3. V was trimmed by 7 bases and J by 6 bases, leaving 20 bases between them. Germline values: CDR1 LGHNT, CDR2 FRNRAP.